This section outlines one T cell receptor (beta chain) sequence together with its context. The antigen it recognizes is unknown. Per-base qualities were not stored, and no clone one base away is much larger. These data belong to a study of blood T cell repertoires in COVID-19 (dated by TCRdb to the early 2020s). Turning to the overall study: Samples from collaborators originated in the United States, Italy and Spain and spanned both the acute and convalescent phases of COVID-19. Deeply sampled blood TCRbeta repertoires from subjects exposed to, actively infected with, or recovered from COVID-19 were included in the dataset. The sample metadata nearly always contained a de-identified subject ID, COVID-19 status, age in years and sex. The repertoires were released in a freely available public database intended as a resource for research on the immune response to SARS-CoV-2. The prospective study material was composed of cDNA or gDNA derived from T cells, B-cell-depleted T cells, or PBMCs. Samples were obtained from the ongoing ImmuneRACE study (first 160 participants) and from some 1,200 subjects provided by 6 global collaborators. Where available, HLA class I and class II types were obtained from metadata supplied by the sample provider rather than from assay-based typing. Study-wide conclusions, independent of this receptor: Clinical and demographic metadata were provided uncurated, with the amount varying by source and participant.

A second Seattle source provided samples from volunteer blood donors who had recovered from COVID-19. Collaborating institutions collected whole blood in K2EDTA tubes following their own protocols. Collaborator samples were shipped for TCRbeta analysis as frozen whole blood, isolated PBMCs, or DNA extracted from either sample type. V and J lose 4 bases and 2 bases, and a span of 7 bases separates them. The CDR3 numbers 13 residues from cysteine through phenylalanine. Kept here is only the CDR3 DNA, which spans 39 bases and is read in frame from base 1. From the germline V gene, CDR1 is SGHVS and CDR2 is FNYEAQ. The immunoSEQ Assay, a bias-controlled multiplex PCR, was used to amplify TCRbeta CDR3 regions from genomic DNA. The source study handled its data this way. Nucleated cell counts per sample were estimated from amplification of reference gene primers within the assay. To quantify the absolute abundance of each unique TCRbeta CDR3 rearrangement, sequence reads were collapsed and filtered. For each sample, productive Simpson clonality was calculated by taking the square root of Simpson's diversity index across productive rearrangements. TCRdb provides this immuneACCESS table in a form limited to in-frame rearrangements. Some clones are lacking; in checked studies, under half of them reflect an unresolved V gene, and why the rest are absent is not known. From that table come the V and J calls and clone size; the DNA was used to work out D and trimming. The sample table holds about 240,000 clones, of which around 90% were seen once. Approximately 7.9% of the sample is held by the ten biggest clonotypes.

Specimen: peripheral blood. The source of this sequence is a man in his 60s who had recovered from COVID-19. In this chain, TRBV7-6 is recombined with TRBJ2-3, with TRBD2 tentatively as D gene (5 bases match). The CDR3 reads as follows: CASSWELTDTQYF. The nucleotide sequence is TGTGCCAGCAGCTGGGAGCTCACAGATACGCAGTATTTT.